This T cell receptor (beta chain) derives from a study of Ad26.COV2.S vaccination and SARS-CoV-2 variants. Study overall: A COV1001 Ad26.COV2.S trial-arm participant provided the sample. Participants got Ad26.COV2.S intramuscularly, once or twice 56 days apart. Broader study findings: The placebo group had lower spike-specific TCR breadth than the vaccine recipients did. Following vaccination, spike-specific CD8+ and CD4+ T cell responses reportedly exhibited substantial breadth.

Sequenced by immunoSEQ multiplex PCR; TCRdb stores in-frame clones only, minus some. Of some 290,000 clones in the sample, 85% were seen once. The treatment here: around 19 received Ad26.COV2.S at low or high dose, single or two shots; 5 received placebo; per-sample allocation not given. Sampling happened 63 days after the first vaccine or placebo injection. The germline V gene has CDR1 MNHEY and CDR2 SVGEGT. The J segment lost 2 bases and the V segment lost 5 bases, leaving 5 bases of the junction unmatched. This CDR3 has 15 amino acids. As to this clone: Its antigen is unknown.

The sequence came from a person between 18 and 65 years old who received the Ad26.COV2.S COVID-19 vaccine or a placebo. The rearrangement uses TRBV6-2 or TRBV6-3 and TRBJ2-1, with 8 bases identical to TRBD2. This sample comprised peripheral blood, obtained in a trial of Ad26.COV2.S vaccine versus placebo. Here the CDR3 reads CASSQGLVAYNEQFF. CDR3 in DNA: TGTGCCAGCAGTCAGGGACTAGTTGCCTACAATGAGCAGTTCTTC.